The rows below give T cell receptor beta chains drawn from one sample of a study of blood T cell repertoires in COVID-19. The data were produced by immunoSEQ multiplex PCR, yet TCRdb's version contains in-frame clones alone and is incomplete. The sample yields around 110,000 clones, 65% to 85% seen once. Sequencing was performed on peripheral blood. These receptors originate from a woman between 65 and 79 years old with acute or convalescent COVID-19. CDR3s include the opening cysteine and the closing phenylalanine or tryptophan.

j_call,v_call,cdr3_aa
TRBJ1-3,TRBV5-4,CASSPGQGRSGNTIYF
TRBJ2-4,TRBV7-2,CASRGTPKNIQYF
TRBJ2-7,TRBV18,CASSRLTTLSSYEQYF
TRBJ1-1,TRBV7-9,CASSLASAGETEAFF
TRBJ1-2,TRBV4-2,CASSQQGNGDYGYTF
TRBJ2-1,TRBV10-3,CAISASGSSYNEQFF
TRBJ1-4,TRBV18,CASSPRETNEKLFF
TRBJ2-7,TRBV7-9,CASSLAASYEQYF
TRBJ1-1,TRBV4-1,CASSQEGVGGGSTEAFF
TRBJ2-6,TRBV19,CASSIDPAGANVLTF
TRBJ2-7,TRBV23-1,CASSQFTVIGDEQYF
TRBJ2-7,TRBV2,CASSVGGGRAYEQYF
TRBJ2-3,TRBV5-1,CASSTSDPTDTQYF
TRBJ1-1,TRBV24-1,CATSASGVATEAFF
TRBJ1-1,TRBV2,CASRVMGGGRTEAFF
TRBJ1-2,TRBV7-9,CASSRPGTDLNYGYTF
TRBJ2-2,TRBV7-6,CASSPRPGGNTGELFF